Here is one TCR beta chain with its context. The data are from a study of OX40 agonist ivuxolimab in advanced cancers. Study details: Treatment of patients was with ivuxolimab, an agonistic anti-OX40 (CD134) antibody. From about 23 to 85 years was the age range, with a mean of around 57 years, and roughly 83% were male.

Sequencing was performed with immunoSEQ multiplex PCR; in TCRdb, only in-frame clones are kept and a portion is missing. The sample shows approximately 90,000 clones, about 88% of them seen only once. V lost 3 bases and J lost 2, with 19 bases in between. From germline, CDR1 is SGHVS and CDR2 FQNEAQ. This CDR3 has 17 residues. The gene calls are TRBV7-8 and TRBJ1-2; the D gene is possibly TRBD1 (5 bases). The source material was CD4+ or CD8+ T cells sorted from blood, sampled in a trial of the OX40 agonist ivuxolimab. The TCR originated in an adult with an advanced solid tumor such as melanoma, head and neck, liver or kidney cancer. As DNA, the CDR3 is TGTGCCAGCAGCTTGAGGCTCCTACCAGGGCTCAACTATGGCTACACCTTC. This translates into CASSLRLLPGLNYGYTF. The full variable domain, in which reference TRBV7-8 and TRBJ1-2 provide the parts outside the CDR3, is GAGVSQSPRYKVAKRGQDVALRCDPISGHVSLFWYQQALGQGPEFLTYFQNEAQLDKSGLPSDRFFAERPEGSVSTLKIQRTQQEDSAVYLCASSLRLLPGLNYGYTFGSGTRLTVV.